A selection of T cell receptor beta chains follows, all from one sample in a study of shared clonotypes between healthy human individuals. Only in-frame clones appear in the TCRdb table, and some are missing; sequencing was by immunoSEQ multiplex PCR. The table has more than 550,000 clones, just over 90% seen once; the top ten hold roughly 24%. Sequencing was performed on naive CD8+ T cells sorted from blood. The source of these receptors is a man aged 25-45 years in good health. The CDR3 runs from the conserved cysteine through the conserved F or W. The D gene is left open where the match is weak. Clone size, where shown, is once, few, many, or a class for clones that have expanded.

TRBJ1-1	once	-	TRBV7-9	TGTGCCAGCGGGCAGGAGCCGAACACTGAAGCTTTCTTT	CASGQEPNTEAFF
TRBJ2-7	once	TRBD2	TRBV4-3	TGCGCCAGCAGCCAAGCTAGCGGGAGTAGGGAGCAGTACTTC	CASSQASGSREQYF
TRBJ2-1	-	TRBD2	TRBV29-1	TGCAGCGTTGAAGATCCGGGACTAGCGGACACGGCGTGGGATGAGCAGTTCTTC	CSVEDPGLADTAWDEQFF
TRBJ2-1	-	-	TRBV5-1	TGCGCCAGCAGCTTGGAAGGGCAGGGATTGAGCTCCTACAATGAGCAGTTCTTC	CASSLEGQGLSSYNEQFF
TRBJ1-2	-	-	TRBV9	TGTGCCAGCAGCTACCGACAGCTCTATGGCTACACCTTC	CASSYRQLYGYTF
TRBJ2-7	-	-	TRBV6-5	TGTGCCAGCAGTTACGACGGTTTCTACGAGCAGTACTTC	CASSYDGFYEQYF
TRBJ2-3	-	-	TRBV4-1	TGCGCCAGCAGCCAAGAGGGGGGCACAGATACGCAGTATTTT	CASSQEGGTDTQYF
TRBJ2-1	-	-	TRBV5-4	TGTGCCAGCAGAAGTCAGGGGGGATACAATGAGCAGTTCTTC	CASRSQGGYNEQFF
TRBJ2-6	-	TRBD1	TRBV7-9	TGTGCCAGCAGGACCGGGACAGGGATTTCTGGGGCCAACGTCCTGACTTTC	CASRTGTGISGANVLTF
TRBJ2-7	-	TRBD2	TRBV27	TGTGCCAGCACCGGCCCTAGCGGGAGGTTTGGAGCTGAGCAGTACTTC	CASTGPSGRFGAEQYF
TRBJ2-3	once	TRBD1	TRBV13	TGTGCCAGCAGCTACCTGACAGGGGGGGCCACAGATACGCAGTATTTT	CASSYLTGGATDTQYF
TRBJ2-2	-	-	TRBV29-1	TGCAGCGCCGAAACACAGACACCCGGGGAGCTGTTTTTT	CSAETQTPGELFF
TRBJ2-3	-	-	TRBV28	TGTGCCAGCAGTTGGCTGACTAGCACAGATACGCAGTATTTT	CASSWLTSTDTQYF
TRBJ1-4	-	TRBD1	TRBV6-1	TGTGCCAGCAGTATCGACAGGGAGTATGAAAAACTGTTTTTT	CASSIDREYEKLFF
TRBJ2-7	-	TRBD1	TRBV6-5	TGTGCCAGTCATGGGACAGCACCATACCCCTACGAGCAGTACTTC	CASHGTAPYPYEQYF
TRBJ2-7	-	TRBD2	TRBV10-2	TGCGCCAGCAGTGAGTGGGGGGGTACCTACGAGCAGTACTTC	CASSEWGGTYEQYF
TRBJ2-1	-	TRBD2	TRBV6-4	TGTGCCAGCAGTTCCCTAAGCGGGAGCCCCCACAATGAGCAGTTCTTC	CASSSLSGSPHNEQFF
TRBJ1-4	-	-	TRBV11-2	TGTGCCAGCAGCTCCGACGGACCACCACCAACTAATGAAAAACTGTTTTTT	CASSSDGPPPTNEKLFF
TRBJ2-7	-	-	TRBV4-3	TGCGCCAGCAGCTATGATCGCGAGCAGTACTTC	CASSYDREQYF
TRBJ1-1	-	-	TRBV2	TGTGCCAGGACGGGTGTACTGAACACTGAAGCTTTCTTT	CARTGVLNTEAFF
TRBJ2-4	-	-	TRBV28	TGTGCCAGCAGTTCGGGGCAAGCAGCCAAAAACATTCAGTACTTC	CASSSGQAAKNIQYF
TRBJ2-1	-	TRBD2	TRBV7-9	TGTGCCAGCAGCCAAAGGACTAGCGGGAGTGGTATCAATGAGCAGTTCTTC	CASSQRTSGSGINEQFF
TRBJ1-1	-	TRBD1	TRBV19	TGTGCCACCAAAGCCCTACCGGGACAGGGGGCAAGGACTGAAGCTTTCTTT	CATKALPGQGARTEAFF
TRBJ2-3	-	TRBD1	TRBV5-1	TGCGCCAGCAGCTGGCCGGGACAGGGATCTAGCACAGATACGCAGTATTTT	CASSWPGQGSSTDTQYF
TRBJ1-2	few	-	TRBV27	TGTGCCAGCAGTTTAATTGGGGGCCGAGAGTCTGCTGGCTACACCTTC	CASSLIGGRESAGYTF
TRBJ2-3	-	-	TRBV6-6	TGTGCCAGCAGAAGTTTGGGATATACGCAGTATTTT	CASRSLGYTQYF
TRBJ2-7	-	-	TRBV28	TGTGCCAGCGGGTCCCGGGACACGATCTACGAGCAGTACTTC	CASGSRDTIYEQYF
TRBJ1-1	-	TRBD1	TRBV7-9	TGTGCCAGCAGCTTAGCACAGGGGGCGAGGAACACTGAAGCTTTCTTT	CASSLAQGARNTEAFF
TRBJ2-7	-	TRBD1	TRBV4-1	TGCGCCAGCAGCCACACCAACAGGGGGACCTGGGAGCAGTACTTC	CASSHTNRGTWEQYF
TRBJ2-7	once	-	TRBV7-2	TGTGCCAGTCAGTCCCACCCCAGTGAACTTTACGAGCAGTACTTC	CASQSHPSELYEQYF
TRBJ2-7	-	-	TRBV10-3	TGTGCCATCAGTGAGTTGCCAGGGGTACCCTACGAGCAGTACTTC	CAISELPGVPYEQYF
TRBJ2-7	-	TRBD1	TRBV5-6	TGTGCCAGCAGCTTGGATGCAGGGGGCGAGCAGTACTTC	CASSLDAGGEQYF
TRBJ1-2	once	TRBD1	TRBV29-1	TGCAGCGTTCGAAAACTCGACAGGGATGGCTACACCTTC	CSVRKLDRDGYTF
TRBJ2-7	-	-	TRBV15	TGTGCCACCAGCAGAGATAGGGGGGAGCCGGAGCAGTACTTC	CATSRDRGEPEQYF
TRBJ2-2	-	TRBD1	TRBV2	TGTGCCAGCAGTGAAAAGGGACAGGGGGTATACACCGGGGAGCTGTTTTTT	CASSEKGQGVYTGELFF
TRBJ2-7	-	-	TRBV6-6	TGTGCCAGCAGTTACGACCGTTTCGGGGGCTACGAGCAGTACTTC	CASSYDRFGGYEQYF
TRBJ1-1	-	-	TRBV4-2	TGTGCCAGCAGCCGGGCCGGAGGTGATGAAGCTTTCTTT	CASSRAGGDEAFF
TRBJ1-1	once	TRBD1	TRBV2	TGTGCCAGCAAAATACAGGGGGCGACTTACACTGAAGCTTTCTTT	CASKIQGATYTEAFF
TRBJ2-1	-	-	TRBV7-9	TGTGCCAGCAGCAACGTAGGGTTTTCGGGCAATGAGCAGTTCTTC	CASSNVGFSGNEQFF
TRBJ2-1	-	TRBD2	TRBV7-3	TGTGCCAGCAGCTTAGCCCCGGGACTAGCGGAAAACAATGAGCAGTTCTTC	CASSLAPGLAENNEQFF
TRBJ1-5	-	-	TRBV27	TGTGCCAGGGAGGGGGGCGCGAATCAGCCCCAGCATTTT	CAREGGANQPQHF
TRBJ1-5	-	TRBD1	TRBV27	TGTGCCAGCAGTCCCTCCCTGGGGACAGGGGGCATGAATCAGCCCCAGCATTTT	CASSPSLGTGGMNQPQHF
TRBJ2-2	once	TRBD2	TRBV27	TGTGCCAGCAGTCCACTGAATAGCGGGAGTAGCGTCACCGGGGAGCTGTTTTTT	CASSPLNSGSSVTGELFF
TRBJ1-5	-	TRBD1	TRBV2	TGTGCCAGTGACCCGGGGGGGGTGACAGGGAAGCCCCAGCATTTT	CASDPGGVTGKPQHF
TRBJ1-1	-	-	TRBV5-1	TGCGCCAGCAGCTTAGGGCCGCTGGGGGTGAACACTGAAGCTTTCTTT	CASSLGPLGVNTEAFF
TRBJ1-1	few	-	TRBV2	TGTGCCACCTTAGGGGGGTTAATCACTGAAGCTTTCTTT	CATLGGLITEAFF
TRBJ1-2	few	-	TRBV27	TGTGCCAGCAGTTATGATGGGACAATCTATGGCTACACCTTC	CASSYDGTIYGYTF
TRBJ1-1	-	-	TRBV7-9	TGTGCCACCACCGAGGGACGGTCGAACACTGAAGCTTTCTTT	CATTEGRSNTEAFF
TRBJ2-7	-	-	TRBV28	TGTGCCAGCAGTTTTCCCAGGGACAATGGGTCCTACGAGCAGTACTTC	CASSFPRDNGSYEQYF
TRBJ2-7	-	TRBD2	TRBV29-1	TGCAGCGTTGTGGGACTAGCGGGAGACGAGCAGTACTTC	CSVVGLAGDEQYF
TRBJ2-7	-	-	TRBV5-1	TGCGCCAGCAGCTCCTCCGGGACATCCTACGAGCAGTACTTC	CASSSSGTSYEQYF
TRBJ2-1	-	TRBD2	TRBV11-2	TGTGCCAGCAGCCAGAGCGGGAGTTGGTACAATGAGCAGTTCTTC	CASSQSGSWYNEQFF
TRBJ1-1	once	-	TRBV19	TGTGCCAGTAGCAAGACAGGACGGGGCCCCCGGGACACTGAAGCTTTCTTT	CASSKTGRGPRDTEAFF
TRBJ1-2	-	TRBD1	TRBV29-1	TGCAGCGTGGGCCGTCCGGGACAGCGCTATGGCTACACCTTC	CSVGRPGQRYGYTF